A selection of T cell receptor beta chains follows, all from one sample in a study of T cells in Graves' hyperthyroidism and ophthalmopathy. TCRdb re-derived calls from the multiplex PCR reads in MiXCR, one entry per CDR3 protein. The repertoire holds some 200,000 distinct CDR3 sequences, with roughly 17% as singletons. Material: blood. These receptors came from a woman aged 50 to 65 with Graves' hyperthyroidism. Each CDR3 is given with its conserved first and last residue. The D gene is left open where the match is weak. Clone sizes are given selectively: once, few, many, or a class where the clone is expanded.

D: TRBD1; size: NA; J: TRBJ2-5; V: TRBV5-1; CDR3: CASSRDRGEETQYF; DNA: TGCGCCAGCAGCCGGGACAGGGGCGAGGAGACCCAGTACTTC
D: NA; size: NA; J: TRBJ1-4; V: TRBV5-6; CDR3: CASSYPRVDEKLFF; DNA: TGTGCCAGCAGTTATCCCCGGGTAGATGAAAAACTGTTTTTT
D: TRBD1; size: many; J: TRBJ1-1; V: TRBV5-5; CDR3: CASSSTGVVTEAFF; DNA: TGTGCCAGCAGCTCGACAGGGGTGGTCACTGAAGCTTTCTTT
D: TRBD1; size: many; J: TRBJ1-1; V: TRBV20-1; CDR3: CSVKSGTGDTEAFF; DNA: TGCAGTGTCAAGAGCGGGACAGGGGACACTGAAGCTTTCTTT
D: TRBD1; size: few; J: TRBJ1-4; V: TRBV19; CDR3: CASSSGQPNEKLFF; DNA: TGTGCCAGTAGTTCGGGACAGCCTAATGAAAAACTGTTTTTT
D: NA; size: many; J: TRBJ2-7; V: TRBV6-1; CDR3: CASSVLREQYF; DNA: TGTGCCAGCAGTGTCCTACGGGAGCAGTACTTC
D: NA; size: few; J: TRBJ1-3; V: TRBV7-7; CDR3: CASSLEGQISGNTIYF; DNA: TGTGCTAGCAGCTTAGAGGGGCAGATATCTGGAAACACCATATATTTT
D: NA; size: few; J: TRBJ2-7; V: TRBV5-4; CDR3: CASSPGGGGRSYEQYF; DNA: TGTGCCAGCAGCCCGGGGGGCGGAGGGAGAAGCTACGAGCAGTACTTC
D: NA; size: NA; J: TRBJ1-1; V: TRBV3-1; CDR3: CASSQGLNEAFF; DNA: TGTGCCAGCAGCCAAGGGTTAAATGAAGCTTTCTTT
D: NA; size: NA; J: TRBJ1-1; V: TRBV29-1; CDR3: CSVKNTEAFF; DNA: TGCAGCGTTAAGAACACTGAAGCTTTCTTT
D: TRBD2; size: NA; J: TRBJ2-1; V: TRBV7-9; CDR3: CASSPRAGALAGGPKGEQFF; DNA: TGTGCCAGCAGCCCCCGGGCAGGAGCTTTAGCGGGAGGGCCGAAAGGTGAGCAGTTCTTC
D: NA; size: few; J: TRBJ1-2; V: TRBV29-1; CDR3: CSVEDGGGAGYTF; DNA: TGCAGCGTTGAAGATGGCGGGGGCGCAGGCTACACCTTC
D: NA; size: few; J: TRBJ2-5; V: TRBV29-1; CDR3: CSVDTDEGTQYF; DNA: TGCAGCGTTGATACGGATGAAGGGACCCAGTACTTC
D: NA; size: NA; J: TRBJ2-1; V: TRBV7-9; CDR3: CASSLGSGNEQFF; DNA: TGTGCCAGCAGCTTAGGTTCGGGGAATGAGCAGTTCTTC
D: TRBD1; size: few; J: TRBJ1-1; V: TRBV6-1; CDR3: CASRGSGGEAFF; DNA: TGTGCCAGCAGGGGTTCAGGGGGGGAGGCTTTCTTT
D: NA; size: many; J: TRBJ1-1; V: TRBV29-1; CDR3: CSVEVLNTEAFF; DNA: TGCAGCGTCGAAGTTTTGAACACTGAAGCTTTCTTT
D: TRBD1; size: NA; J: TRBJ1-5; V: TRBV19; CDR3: CASSNRQGYQPQHF; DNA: TGTGCCAGTAGTAACCGACAGGGATATCAGCCCCAGCATTTT
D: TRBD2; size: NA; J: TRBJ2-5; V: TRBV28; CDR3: CASSPGIAGDETQYF; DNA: TGTGCCAGCAGTCCCGGTATAGCGGGAGACGAGACCCAGTACTTC
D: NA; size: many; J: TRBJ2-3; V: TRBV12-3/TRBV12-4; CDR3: CASSLLADGTDTQYF; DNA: TGTGCCAGCAGTTTGTTAGCGGACGGCACAGATACGCAGTATTTT
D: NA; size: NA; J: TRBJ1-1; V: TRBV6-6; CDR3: CASSYSGSPNTEAFF; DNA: TGTGCCAGCAGTTACTCCGGGAGCCCGAACACTGAAGCTTTCTTT
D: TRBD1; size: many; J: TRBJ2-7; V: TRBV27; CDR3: CASRDRGYEQYF; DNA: TGTGCCAGCAGGGACAGGGGCTACGAGCAGTACTTC
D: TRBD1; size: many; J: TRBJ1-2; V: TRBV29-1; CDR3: CSVDTGGVYGYTF; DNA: TGCAGCGTTGACACAGGGGGCGTCTATGGCTACACCTTC
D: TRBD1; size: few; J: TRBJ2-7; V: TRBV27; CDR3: CASNSGTGLEQYF; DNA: TGTGCCAGCAATTCCGGGACAGGGTTGGAGCAGTACTTC
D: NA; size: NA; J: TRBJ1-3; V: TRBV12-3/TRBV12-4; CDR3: CASSREPRLSGNTIYF; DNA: TGTGCCAGCAGTAGAGAGCCCAGGCTCTCTGGAAACACCATATATTTT
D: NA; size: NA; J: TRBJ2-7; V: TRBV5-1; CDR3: CASSLAPRTLDEQYF; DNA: TGCGCCAGCAGCTTGGCCCCGAGGACATTAGACGAGCAGTACTTC
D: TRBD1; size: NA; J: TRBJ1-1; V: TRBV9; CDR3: CASSAEGQSNTEAFF; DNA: TGTGCCAGCAGCGCCGAGGGACAGTCGAACACTGAAGCTTTCTTT
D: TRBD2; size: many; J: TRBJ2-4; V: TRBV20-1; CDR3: CSAREGGRTGDIQYF; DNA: TGCAGTGCTAGAGAGGGCGGGAGGACGGGAGACATTCAGTACTTC
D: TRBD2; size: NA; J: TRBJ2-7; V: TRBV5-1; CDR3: CASSLDPSGRRYEQYF; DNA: TGCGCCAGCAGCTTGGACCCTAGCGGGAGGAGGTACGAGCAGTACTTC
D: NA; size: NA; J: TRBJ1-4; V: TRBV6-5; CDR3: CASSSVGGNEKLFF; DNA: TGTGCCAGCAGTTCAGTGGGTGGGAATGAAAAACTGTTTTTT
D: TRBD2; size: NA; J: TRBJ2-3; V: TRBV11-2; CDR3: CASSAPLAGAVRDTQYF; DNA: TGTGCCAGCAGCGCTCCCCTAGCGGGAGCGGTCAGAGATACGCAGTATTTT
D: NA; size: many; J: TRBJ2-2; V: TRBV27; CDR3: CASSLVPGIGELFF; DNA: TGTGCCAGCAGTTTAGTCCCGGGTATCGGGGAGCTGTTTTTT
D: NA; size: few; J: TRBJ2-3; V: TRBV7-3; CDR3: CASSDGTTTVTDTQYF; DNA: TGTGCCAGCAGCGACGGGACCACCACCGTCACAGATACGCAGTATTTT
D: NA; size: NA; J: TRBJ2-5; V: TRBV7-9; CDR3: CASSTIDGQETQYF; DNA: TGTGCCAGCAGCACTATCGATGGCCAAGAGACCCAGTACTTC
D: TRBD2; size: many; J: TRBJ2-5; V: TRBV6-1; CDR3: CASRRTSQETQYF; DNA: TGTGCCAGCAGACGGACTAGCCAAGAGACCCAGTACTTC
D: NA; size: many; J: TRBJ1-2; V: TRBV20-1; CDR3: CSAVGPFYGYTF; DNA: TGCAGTGCCGTGGGCCCTTTCTATGGCTACACCTTC
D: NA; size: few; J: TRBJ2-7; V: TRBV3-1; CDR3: CASSPTESYEQYF; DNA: TGTGCCAGCAGCCCGACAGAATCCTACGAGCAGTACTTC
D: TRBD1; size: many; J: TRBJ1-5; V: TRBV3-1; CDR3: CASSPGTGNQPQHF; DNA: TGTGCCAGCAGCCCCGGGACAGGGAATCAGCCCCAGCATTTT
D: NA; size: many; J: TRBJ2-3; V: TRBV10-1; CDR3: CASSESLGGADTQYF; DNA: TGCGCCAGCAGTGAGTCGTTGGGTGGGGCAGATACGCAGTATTTT
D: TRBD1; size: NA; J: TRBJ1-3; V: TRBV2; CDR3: CASTGTGPGNTIYF; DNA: TGTGCCAGCACCGGGACAGGGCCTGGAAACACCATATATTTT
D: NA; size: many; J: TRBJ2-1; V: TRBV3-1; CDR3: CASSQDLAVDEQFF; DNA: TGTGCCAGCAGCCAAGACCTAGCTGTAGATGAGCAGTTCTTC
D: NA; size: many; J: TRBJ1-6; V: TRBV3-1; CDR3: CASSQSKGSPLHF; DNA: TGTGCCAGCAGCCAAAGTAAGGGTTCACCCCTCCACTTT